This TCR beta chain was observed in a study of cytomegalovirus exposure and HLA in healthy donors. Study-level background: The early release's HLA-typed donors yielded approximately 82 million unique TCRs.

This clone appeared a single time. Primers: 60 Vbeta forward and 13 Jbeta reverse. Generated by immunoSEQ multiplex PCR, the TCRdb table keeps only in-frame clones and is missing some. Of around 150,000 clones in the sample, roughly 80% are singletons; the top ten hold over 9%. Losses at the gene ends were 6 bases for V and 9 bases for J; bases not matched to a gene: 16. The CDR3 is 17 residues long. CDR1 and CDR2 from the germline V gene are MDHEN and SYDVKM. Sequences were obtained from PBMCs. This receptor was taken from a man between 18 and 35 years old in good health and CMV-seropositive. The V and J genes are TRBV28 and TRBJ2-1, with 11 bases matching TRBD2. The CDR3 nucleotides are TGTGCCAGCAGCTTCGGGACGGGACTAGCGGTTCGCGGTGAGCAGTTCTTC. This translates into CASSFGTGLAVRGEQFF.